Sequencing of this T cell receptor beta chain was carried out in a study of cytomegalovirus exposure and HLA in healthy donors. To note about this clone: The antigen is undetermined.

Whole-study findings and limits: Confirmation was obtained in vitro that a few CMV-associated chains are specific for CMV antigens.

The PCR ran on 60 Vbeta and 13 Jbeta primers. Sequencing was performed with immunoSEQ multiplex PCR; in TCRdb, only in-frame clones are kept and a portion is missing. The table lists over 150,000 clones, about four fifths of them singletons. The germline CDR1 and CDR2 sequences are SGHKS and YYEKEE (reference sequence). With 4 bases clipped from V and 0 bases from J, the junction kept 9 bases outside the gene matches. The CDR3 is 16 amino acids. This sequence originates from a woman in her fifties or sixties in good health and CMV-seronegative. The V and J genes are TRBV5-5 and TRBJ1-1; 7 bases line up with TRBD1. The source material was PBMCs. The CDR3 here is CASSSFRGSVNTEAFF. The CDR3 DNA reads TGTGCCAGCAGCAGTTTCAGGGGGTCGGTGAACACTGAAGCTTTCTTT. The whole variable domain, filled in from reference TRBV5-5 and TRBJ1-1, reads DAGVTQSPTHLIKTRGQQVTLRCSPISGHKSVSWYQQVLGQGPQFIFQYYEKEERGRGNFPDRFSARQFPNYSSELNVNALLLGDSALYLCASSSFRGSVNTEAFFGQGTRLTVV.